Sequencing of this T cell receptor beta chain was carried out in a study of T cells expressing NK-cell markers. Study-wide results and limits: Of the CD8+ T cells in about 6 donors, roughly 1.0-7.0% belonged to dominant NKG2C+ clonotypes. Researchers report these clonotypes also headed the CD3+CD56-NKG2C+ fraction in four donors.

TCRdb re-called the 5' RACE reads and gives one entry per CDR3 protein, without DNA. This listing includes over 120,000 distinct CDR3 sequences. This CDR3 is 16 amino acids long. A note on this clonotype: The antigen is not known.

The chain carries TRBV12-3 or TRBV12-4 and TRBJ2-2; TCRdb's D gene call, TRBD2, goes unchecked for lack of DNA. The sequence was obtained from a man between 18 and 35 years old in good health. Material: blood T cells: a sorted CD56 or NKG2C T cell subset, CD4+ or CD8+ T cells, or bulk PBMC T cells (not recorded which). CDR3 sequence reads: CASRRLAENYTGELFF.